This TCR beta chain was identified in a study of beta chain features in type 1 diabetes. Expressed TCRB transcripts got sequenced, as all isolated RNA was reverse transcribed. Repertoires were generated with immunoSEQ multiplex PCR, while TCRdb's copy carries only in-frame clones and drops some. This table has 600,000 to 700,000 clones, under 15% appearing once. This clone was counted between two and nine times. Its target is unknown. The junction shows a germline mismatch at one end, possibly a read error. Study observations and caveats: Insertions at VDJ junctions were less frequent in type 1 diabetes patients. These patients also deleted more nucleotides at the same junctions. The study found moderately but significantly shorter TCRB CDR3s in all four CD4+ subsets of Type 1 diabetes patients.

This CDR3 has 16 amino acids. Germline V gene lookup returns CDR1 KGHSH and CDR2 LQKENI. The receptor was derived from a man aged 25-45 years with type 1 diabetes. The gene calls are TRBV18 and TRBJ1-6; D ambiguous. The source material was naive CD4+ T cells from blood. CDR3 protein: CASSLRQPIQDSPLHF. CDR3 DNA: TGTGCCAGCTCACTCCGCCAACCAATCCAGGATTCGCCCCTCCACTTT.